The 14 T cell receptor beta chains below were found in one sample sequenced in a study of shared clonotypes between healthy human individuals. Profiled with immunoSEQ multiplex PCR; TCRdb holds only in-frame clones, not every one. The repertoire has about 710,000 clones, 72% of them found once; the top ten carry less than 2%. Specimen: memory CD4+ T cells sorted from blood. Specified subset: CD45RA-negative fraction. These receptors were obtained from a young woman in good health.

This rearrangement joins TRBV15 to TRBJ2-1; possibly TRBD1 for D (5 bases). CDR3 length equals 14 residues. Germline CDR1 and CDR2: LNHNV and YYDKDF (reference sequence). Trimming took 0 bases from V and 6 from J, leaving 9 bases between them. The CDR3 DNA follows: TGTGCCACCAGCAGAGATCTGGGGCCCAATGAGCAGTTCTTC. This translates into CATSRDLGPNEQFF.

The chain recombines TRBV18 with TRBJ1-5, with D uncertain. Germline CDR1 KGHSH, CDR2 LQKENI. Trimming left V 1 base short and J 2 bases short, with 9 bases between. CDR3 length: 15 residues. CDR3 amino acids: CASSPQGGGNQPQHF. In DNA, the CDR3 is TGTGCCAGCTCACCACAGGGAGGAGGCAATCAGCCCCAGCATTTT.

This clone was counted once. The gene calls are TRBV27 and TRBJ2-1, with a possible D match to TRBD2 (6 bases). The CDR3 extends over 16 amino acids. V gave up 0 bases and J gave up 4 bases, with 13 bases separating them. Germline V gives CDR1 MNHEY, CDR2 SMNVEV (reference sequence). The CDR3 sequence is CASSLSLATTYNEQFF. CDR3 bases: TGTGCCAGCAGTTTATCCCTAGCGACCACGTACAATGAGCAGTTCTTC.

This clone was observed a handful of times. This chain links TRBV29-1 with TRBJ2-6; 9 positions match TRBD1. The V gene's germline CDR1 is SQVTM and CDR2 ANQGSEA. The CDR3 totals 14 residues. V was clipped by 8 bases and J by 3 bases; unmatched bases: 5. This chain's CDR3 is CSPDRGNGANVLTF. DNA for the CDR3: TGCAGCCCCGACAGGGGGAATGGGGCCAACGTCCTGACTTTC.

The chain joins TRBV20-1 to TRBJ1-2; the D gene is possibly TRBD1 (5 bases). Germline-derived CDR1 and CDR2 are DFQATT and SNEGSKA (reference sequence). This CDR3 comprises 11 residues. V lost 1 base and J lost 6, with 6 bases in between. CDR3 sequence: CSARGGNGYTF. DNA of the CDR3: TGCAGTGCTAGAGGGGGGAATGGCTACACCTTC.

This sequence joins TRBV30 and TRBJ1-1; no firm D call. CDR1 is GTSNPN and CDR2 is SVGIG in the germline V gene (reference sequence). This CDR3 is 13 amino acids long. Trimming pared 7 bases from V and 1 base from J, leaving 13 bases between. The CDR3 region is CASWRTANTEAFF. The CDR3 nucleotides read TGTGCCTCATGGAGGACGGCGAACACTGAAGCTTTCTTT.

The chain carries TRBV4-1 and TRBJ2-5; a possible D gene is TRBD2 (5 bases). Germline V gene sequence: CDR1 MGHRA, CDR2 YSYEKL. CDR3 length: 18 residues. The germline V and J ends were trimmed by 0 bases and 4 bases, with 21 bases remaining between them. CDR3 region: CASSQEVQEAILIETQYF. DNA of the CDR3: TGCGCCAGCAGCCAAGAGGTCCAGGAGGCCATACTAATAGAGACCCAGTACTTC.

This clone has just a few counts. This sequence joins TRBV10-3 and TRBJ2-7; TRBD2 aligns across 7 bases. Germline values: CDR1 ENHRY, CDR2 SYGVKD. V dropped 6 bases and J dropped 2; count of bases not matched to a gene: 4. The CDR3 contains 13 residues. The CDR3 region has the DNA TGTGCCATCAGGGACGGGAGGACCTACGAGCAGTACTTC. It specifies CAIRDGRTYEQYF.

V usage is TRBV30 and J usage is TRBJ1-5, with D uncertain. Germline V lookup: CDR1 GTSNPN, CDR2 SVGIG (reference sequence). The CDR3 is made up of 13 amino acids. V lost 3 bases, J lost 4 bases, and 10 bases lay in between. CDR3 amino acids: CAWSRMGNQPQHF. Here the CDR3 DNA reads TGTGCCTGGAGCAGGATGGGTAATCAGCCCCAGCATTTT.

The chain carries TRBV15 and TRBJ1-1; tentative D call: TRBD1 (5 bases). Trimming removed 1 base from V and 0 bases from J, with 12 bases in between. The CDR3 is made up of 16 amino acids. CDR1 and CDR2 (germline): LNHNV, YYDKDF (reference sequence). This CDR3 is CATSRGGISMNTEAFF. CDR3 DNA: TGTGCCACCAGCAGAGGGGGGATCTCCATGAACACTGAAGCTTTCTTT.

V usage is TRBV27 and J usage is TRBJ2-2; TRBD2 matches at 7 bases. There are 16 residues in the CDR3. J lost 5 bases, V lost 0 bases, and 6 bases had no gene match. Per germline, CDR1 MNHEY and CDR2 SMNVEV (reference sequence). The CDR3: CASSLSRGRKTGELFF. Here the CDR3 DNA reads TGTGCCAGCAGTTTATCGCGCGGGAGAAAGACCGGGGAGCTGTTTTTT.

This clone was picked up one time. V and J are TRBV6-5 and TRBJ1-1; 7 bases fit TRBD1. Germline CDR1 reads MNHEY; CDR2 reads SVGAGI. After removal of 5 bases from V and 5 bases from J, the junction contained 11 bases not matched to a gene. The CDR3 spans 15 residues. The CDR3 sequence: CASSNPGTATTEAFF. The CDR3 DNA sequence: TGTGCCAGCAGTAACCCCGGGACAGCGACAACTGAAGCTTTCTTT.

This chain links TRBV7-9 with TRBJ1-2, with D tentatively TRBD1 (5 bases). This CDR3 region has 14 residues. Trimming removed 5 bases at V and 5 bases at J, with 15 bases between. The germline V gene encodes CDR1 SEHNR and CDR2 FQNEAQ (reference sequence). The CDR3 sequence is CASSEVSGPYGYTF. As DNA, the CDR3 is TGTGCCAGCAGCGAGGTGTCGGGGCCGTATGGCTACACCTTC.

The chain carries TRBV2 and TRBJ1-3, with D perhaps matching TRBD1 (6 bases). Trimming removed 8 bases at V and 0 bases at J, with 8 bases between. Per germline, CDR1 SNHLY and CDR2 FYNNEI. The CDR3 runs 13 residues. This CDR3 is CASQGTSGNTIYF. The CDR3 nucleotides are TGTGCCAGCCAGGGGACCTCTGGAAACACCATATATTTT.